This T cell receptor (beta chain) was identified during a study of cytomegalovirus exposure and HLA in healthy donors. Study observations and caveats: Reportedly, cytomegalovirus status was diagnosed with high sensitivity and specificity. The study designated about 180 TCR beta chains cytomegalovirus-associated.

Only one count was recorded for this clone. Its target is unknown. CDR3 length: 13 residues. Germline lookup yields CDR1 MDHEN and CDR2 SYDVKM. The V gene end was trimmed by 8 bases and the J gene end by 6 bases; junction bases not matched to a gene: 8. The table came from immunoSEQ multiplex PCR; TCRdb's copy has only in-frame clones and leaves some out. This table has some 79,000 clones, 94% appearing once. The source is a woman under 30 in good health and CMV-seropositive. The V and J genes are TRBV28 and TRBJ2-7; the match to TRBD1 covers 9 bases. Sequenced: PBMCs. The CDR3 DNA reads TGTGCCAGCTCCGGGACAGGGTCTGGCGAGCAGTACTTC. Translated, it gives CASSGTGSGEQYF.